A single sample is the source of the 16 T cell receptor beta chains below, sequenced in a study of patients and donors after allogeneic stem cell transplantation. TCRdb re-analysed the RT-PCR reads in MiXCR, keeping a single row per CDR3 protein. The sample has roughly 200,000 distinct CDR3 sequences, about 38% seen once. Sequenced: blood, either unsorted or a sorted T cell fraction (not recorded which). Receptors originate from a human donor who was either an allogeneic HSCT recipient or a stem cell or donor lymphocyte infusion donor (not recorded which). It is not recorded whose cells these are; they may come from a transplant donor.

The rearrangement links TRBV9 to TRBJ2-7; D gene uncertain. Germline V CDR1 and CDR2: SGDLS, YYNGEE. The CDR3 totals 14 residues. V was pared by 0 bases and J by 7 bases, with 14 bases between. Here the CDR3 DNA reads TGTGCCAGCAGCGTAGGGACCTGGCCTAAAGAGCAGTACTTC. This sequence encodes CASSVGTWPKEQYF.

This chain connects TRBV9 to TRBJ2-1; D gene unclear. CDR3 size: 15 residues. V was trimmed by 0 bases and J by 0 bases, leaving 7 bases between them. Germline-derived CDR1 and CDR2 are SGDLS and YYNGEE. CDR3 nucleotides: TGTGCCAGCAGCGTAGCACTGGACTCCTACAATGAGCAGTTCTTC. Translation: CASSVALDSYNEQFF.

Judged by abundance, this clonotype is medium-sized (0.01 to 0.1%). The gene calls are TRBV12-3 or TRBV12-4 and TRBJ1-5, with a tentative D call TRBD1 (5 bases). Between the trimmed V and J ends, which lost 9 bases and 2 bases, there was a span of 14 bases. The CDR3 extends over 14 amino acids. The CDR3 coding sequence is TGTGCCAGTCTATCCAGGGAGGGCAATCAGCCCCAGCATTTT. Translated: CASLSREGNQPQHF.

The chain uses TRBV10-3 and TRBJ1-5, with 7 bases aligning to TRBD1. The CDR3 is 15 amino acids. Losses at the gene ends were 0 bases for V and 2 bases for J; bases not matched to a gene: 1. Looked up from germline, CDR1 is ENHRY and CDR2 is SYGVKD. CDR3 loop: CAISESTGGNQPQHF. CDR3 in DNA: TGTGCCATCAGTGAGTCAACAGGGGGCAATCAGCCCCAGCATTTT.

The J gene is TRBJ1-1, the V gene TRBV20-1; 7 bases are a match to TRBD1. Germline CDR1 reads DFQATT; CDR2 reads SNEGSKA (reference sequence). The CDR3 is 13 residues long. J was trimmed by 4 bases and V by 5 bases; bases with no gene match: 7. The CDR3 is CSAARQGGTEAFF. The DNA for the CDR3 is TGCAGTGCTGCGCGACAGGGCGGCACTGAAGCTTTCTTT.

This clonotype has just a few counts. The CDR3 DNA reads TGTGCCAGCAGCCAACGGACAGGGGAGGGGCAGCCCCAGCATTTT. Translated, it gives CASSQRTGEGQPQHF. The gene calls are TRBV3-1 and TRBJ1-5, with 9 bases fitting TRBD1. Trimming removed 2 bases from V and 7 bases from J; junction bases left unmatched: 6. CDR1 is LGHDT, CDR2 YNNKEL, per germline (reference sequence). CDR3 length equals 15 residues.

The chain's CDR3 is CASAFERGTEAFF. The CDR3 DNA is TGTGCTAGTGCCTTCGAGAGGGGGACTGAAGCTTTCTTT. This chain connects TRBV12-5 to TRBJ1-1; the D gene is possibly TRBD1 (6 bases). V was pared by 7 bases and J by 5 bases, with 14 bases between. The CDR3 totals 13 residues. Germline V gene data show CDR1 as LGHNT and CDR2 as FRNRAP.

The chain carries TRBV20-1 and TRBJ2-7, with TRBD1 matching 9 bases. Trimming removed 1 base from V and 3 bases from J; junction bases left unmatched: 10. The CDR3 is 16 amino acids. CDR1 is DFQATT, CDR2 SNEGSKA, per germline (reference sequence). The CDR3 sequence: CSARAMGQGSSYEQYF. The CDR3 region has the DNA TGCAGTGCTAGAGCAATGGGACAGGGCAGTAGCTACGAGCAGTACTTC.

J is TRBJ1-1 and V is TRBV11-2; unclear D gene. The CDR3 runs to 13 residues. V dropped 5 bases and J dropped 11 bases, with 18 bases sitting between them. Germline loops: CDR1 SGHAT, CDR2 FQNNGV. CDR3 sequence reads: CASSRFGRLGAFF. CDR3 DNA: TGTGCCAGCAGCCGGTTTGGGCGCCTGGGGGCTTTCTTT.

V gene TRBV10-3 combines with J gene TRBJ2-3; TRBD1 agrees at 9 bases. This CDR3 contains 15 residues. CDR1 is ENHRY, CDR2 SYGVKD, per germline. V was pared by 10 bases and J by 1 base, with 9 bases of the junction left unmatched. CDR3 bases: TGTGCCACCTCTATCCGGACAGGGGGCACAGATACGCAGTATTTT. This codes for CATSIRTGGTDTQYF.

A note on this clonotype: Without the conserved terminal phenylalanine or tryptophan, this CDR3 likely stems from a read error. This chain uses TRBV4-1 with TRBJ2-2, with D possibly being TRBD1 (7 bases). CDR3 length equals 16 residues. Germline CDR1 and CDR2: MGHRA and YSYEKL. Trimming cost V 0 bases and J 5 bases, with 13 bases left between them. CDR3 residues: CASSQEGQGGTGELFL. CDR3 DNA sequence: TGCGCCAGCAGCCAAGAGGGTCAGGGGGGAACCGGGGAGCTGTTTTTG.

Only a few counts were recorded for this clonotype. The chain combines TRBV28 with TRBJ2-7; tentatively, D is TRBD1 (6 bases). This CDR3 region has 13 residues. V dropped 5 bases and J dropped 9 bases, with 17 bases sitting between them. CDR1 MDHEN and CDR2 SYDVKM come from the germline V gene. DNA of the CDR3: TGTGCCAGCAGTGGGACATCCCCATTCGGGCAGTACTTC. Amino acids: CASSGTSPFGQYF.

The V gene is TRBV6-5, the J gene TRBJ2-2; D gene unclear. The CDR3 runs 13 residues. From germline, CDR1 is MNHEY and CDR2 SVGAGI. Deletions cut 7 bases from V and 1 base from J, with 7 bases between. The CDR3 region is CASTPGNTGELFF. As DNA, the CDR3 is TGTGCCAGCACCCCGGGGAACACCGGGGAGCTGTTTTTT.

This clonotype occurred a few times. The J gene is TRBJ1-4, the V gene TRBV3-1, with TRBD1 matching over 8 bases. The CDR3 sequence is 15 residues long. V lost 4 bases, J lost 4 bases, and 5 bases stayed unmatched. The germline gives CDR1 LGHDT, CDR2 YNNKEL (reference sequence). The CDR3 bases are TGTGCCAGCAGCCGGTGGACAGGGATTAATGAAAAACTGTTTTTT. As protein: CASSRWTGINEKLFF.

The J gene is TRBJ2-1, the V gene TRBV4-2; a weak D match, TRBD1 (5 bases). V was shortened by 3 bases and J by 2 bases, with 17 bases between the two germline ends. This CDR3 contains 17 residues. CDR1 is LGHNA and CDR2 is YNFKEQ in the germline V gene. CDR3 coding DNA: TGTGCCAGCAGCCACCGACTCCGAGACAGTCCCTACAATGAGCAGTTCTTC. Protein sequence: CASSHRLRDSPYNEQFF.

The rearrangement uses TRBV7-9 and TRBJ2-1; maybe TRBD1 (6 bases). The CDR3 covers 15 residues. Trimming removed 8 bases at V and 1 base at J, with 15 bases between. Germline CDR1 is SEHNR and CDR2 is FQNEAQ (reference sequence). The CDR3 DNA reads as TGTGCCAGCGGTAACCCGGGACAATCCTACAATGAGCAGTTCTTC. As protein: CASGNPGQSYNEQFF.